This TCR beta chain was profiled in a study of shared clonotypes between healthy human individuals. As for the study in general: Two women and three men aged 18 to 49 served as donors. Study-wide findings and caveats: A reduction in generation probabilities was seen for non-shared clonotypes relative to those shared by all four donors. An effect of sequencing depth on clonotype sharing among donors was expected.

The assay was immunoSEQ multiplex PCR, and TCRdb's table has in-frame clones only and misses some. The table shows more than 850,000 clones, with around 78% occurring only once. Trimming pared 2 bases from V and 5 bases from J, leaving 18 bases between. The CDR3 is 17 residues long. CDR1 is MNHEY and CDR2 is SMNVEV in the germline V gene (reference sequence). As to this clone: What it binds is not known.

V is TRBV27 and J is TRBJ2-2; D possibly matches TRBD1 or TRBD2 (5 bases each). Sequenced: memory CD4+ T cells from PBMCs. The subset here: CD45RA-negative fraction. The receptor's source is a man aged 18 to 29 in good health. Some clones in this sample may be carry-over from other donors' samples. The CDR3 loop is CASSLLGGQGVTGELFF. The CDR3 coding sequence is TGTGCCAGCAGTTTACTAGGAGGCCAGGGAGTAACCGGGGAGCTGTTTTTT.